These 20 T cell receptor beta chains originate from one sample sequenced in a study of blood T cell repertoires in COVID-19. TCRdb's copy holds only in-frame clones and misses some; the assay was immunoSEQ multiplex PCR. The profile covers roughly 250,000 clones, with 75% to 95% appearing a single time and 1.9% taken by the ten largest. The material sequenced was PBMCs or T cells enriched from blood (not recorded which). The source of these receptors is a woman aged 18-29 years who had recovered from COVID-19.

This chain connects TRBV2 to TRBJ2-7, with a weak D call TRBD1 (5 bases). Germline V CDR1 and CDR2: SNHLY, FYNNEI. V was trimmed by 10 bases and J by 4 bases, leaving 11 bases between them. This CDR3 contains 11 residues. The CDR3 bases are TGTGCCACCCAGAAGGGGTACGAGCAGTACTTC. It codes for CATQKGYEQYF.

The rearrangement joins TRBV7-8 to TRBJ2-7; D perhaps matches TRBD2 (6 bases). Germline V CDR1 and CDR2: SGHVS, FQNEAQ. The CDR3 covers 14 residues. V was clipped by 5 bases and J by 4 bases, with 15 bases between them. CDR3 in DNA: TGTGCCAGCAGCCCCCGAGCGGGCCAATACGAGCAGTACTTC. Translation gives CASSPRAGQYEQYF.

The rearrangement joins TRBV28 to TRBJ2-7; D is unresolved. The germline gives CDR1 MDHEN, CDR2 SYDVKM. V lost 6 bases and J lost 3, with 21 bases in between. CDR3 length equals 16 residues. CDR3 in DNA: TGTGCCAGCAGCCCGTTTCGACTCTCCTTGGTCTACGAGCAGTACTTC. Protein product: CASSPFRLSLVYEQYF.

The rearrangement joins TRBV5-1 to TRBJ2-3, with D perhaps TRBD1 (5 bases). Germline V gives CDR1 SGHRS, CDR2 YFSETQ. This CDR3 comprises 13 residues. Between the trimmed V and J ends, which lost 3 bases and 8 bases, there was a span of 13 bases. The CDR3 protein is CASSSDTPGTQYF. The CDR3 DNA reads TGCGCCAGCAGCTCGGACACCCCGGGTACGCAGTATTTT. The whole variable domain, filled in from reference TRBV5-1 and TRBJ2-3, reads KAGVTQTPRYLIKTRGQQVTLSCSPISGHRSVSWYQQTPGQGLQFLFEYFSETQRNKGNFPGRFSGRQFSNSRSEMNVSTLELGDSALYLCASSSDTPGTQYFGPGTRLTVL.

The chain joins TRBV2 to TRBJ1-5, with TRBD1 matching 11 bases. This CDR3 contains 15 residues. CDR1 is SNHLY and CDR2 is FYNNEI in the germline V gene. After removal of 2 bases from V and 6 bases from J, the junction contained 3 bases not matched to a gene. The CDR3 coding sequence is TGTGCCAGCAGTGAATGGACAGGGGGCAGTCAGCCCCAGCATTTT. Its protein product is CASSEWTGGSQPQHF.

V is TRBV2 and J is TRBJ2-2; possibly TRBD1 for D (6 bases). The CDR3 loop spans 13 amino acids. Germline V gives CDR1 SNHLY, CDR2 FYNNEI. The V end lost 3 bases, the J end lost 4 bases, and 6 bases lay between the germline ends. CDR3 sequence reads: CASSDRGTGELFF. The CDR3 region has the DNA TGTGCCAGCAGTGACAGGGGCACCGGGGAGCTGTTTTTT.

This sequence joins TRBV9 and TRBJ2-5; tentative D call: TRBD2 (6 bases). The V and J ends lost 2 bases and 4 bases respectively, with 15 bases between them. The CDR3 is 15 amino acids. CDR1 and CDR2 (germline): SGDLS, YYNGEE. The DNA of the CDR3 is TGTGCCAGCAGCGTCACCGAAGTGGGACTAGAGACCCAGTACTTC. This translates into CASSVTEVGLETQYF.

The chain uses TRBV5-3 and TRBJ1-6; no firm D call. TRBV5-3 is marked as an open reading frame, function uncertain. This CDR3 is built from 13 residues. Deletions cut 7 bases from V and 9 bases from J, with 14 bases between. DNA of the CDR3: TGTGCCAGATCGTTTCGGTCTAGTTCACCCCTCCACTTT. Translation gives CARSFRSSSPLHF.

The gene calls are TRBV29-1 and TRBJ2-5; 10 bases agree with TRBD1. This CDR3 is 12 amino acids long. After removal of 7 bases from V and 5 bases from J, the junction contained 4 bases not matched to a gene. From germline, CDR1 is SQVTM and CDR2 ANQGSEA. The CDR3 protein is CSGRTGGETQYF. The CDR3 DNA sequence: TGCAGCGGAAGGACAGGGGGTGAGACCCAGTACTTC.

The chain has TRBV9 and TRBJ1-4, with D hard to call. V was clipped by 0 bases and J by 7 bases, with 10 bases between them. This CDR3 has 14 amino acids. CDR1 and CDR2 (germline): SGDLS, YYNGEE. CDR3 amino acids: CASSVGGRGEKLFF. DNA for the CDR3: TGTGCCAGCAGCGTAGGTGGGCGGGGTGAAAAACTGTTTTTT.

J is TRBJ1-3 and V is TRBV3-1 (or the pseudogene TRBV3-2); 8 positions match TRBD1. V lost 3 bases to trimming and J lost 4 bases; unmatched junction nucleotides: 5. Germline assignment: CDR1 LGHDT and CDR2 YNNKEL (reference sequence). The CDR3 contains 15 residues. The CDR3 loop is CASSHGGQGGNTIYF. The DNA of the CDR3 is TGTGCCAGCAGCCACGGCGGACAGGGAGGAAACACCATATATTTT.

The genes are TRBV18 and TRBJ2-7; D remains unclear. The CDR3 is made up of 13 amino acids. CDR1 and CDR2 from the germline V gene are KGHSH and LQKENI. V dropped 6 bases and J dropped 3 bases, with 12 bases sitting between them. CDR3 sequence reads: CASSRIEDYEQYF. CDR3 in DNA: TGTGCCAGCTCGCGAATTGAGGACTACGAGCAGTACTTC.

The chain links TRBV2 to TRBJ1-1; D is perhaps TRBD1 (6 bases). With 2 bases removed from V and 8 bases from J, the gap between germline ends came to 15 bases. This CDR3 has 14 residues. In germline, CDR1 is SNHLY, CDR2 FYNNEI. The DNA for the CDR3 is TGTGCCAGCAGTGAATTCTCACAGGGTTGGGAAGCTTTCTTT. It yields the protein CASSEFSQGWEAFF.

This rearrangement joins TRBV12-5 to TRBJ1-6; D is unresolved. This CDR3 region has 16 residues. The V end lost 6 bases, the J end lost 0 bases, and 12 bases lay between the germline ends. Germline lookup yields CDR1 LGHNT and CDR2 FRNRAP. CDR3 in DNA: TGTGCTAGTGGCCCCCAAAGCCTCTCCTATAATTCACCCCTCCACTTT. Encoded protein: CASGPQSLSYNSPLHF.

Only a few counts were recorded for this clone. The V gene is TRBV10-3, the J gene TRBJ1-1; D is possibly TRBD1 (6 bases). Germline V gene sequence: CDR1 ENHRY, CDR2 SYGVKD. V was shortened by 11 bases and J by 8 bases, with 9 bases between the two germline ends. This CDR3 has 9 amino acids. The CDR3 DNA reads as TGTGCCGCCGGACAGGAAGCTTTCTTT. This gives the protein CAAGQEAFF.

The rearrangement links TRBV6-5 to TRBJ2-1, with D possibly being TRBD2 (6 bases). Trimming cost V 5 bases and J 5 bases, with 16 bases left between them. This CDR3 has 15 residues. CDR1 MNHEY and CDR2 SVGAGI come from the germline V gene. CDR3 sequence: CASSRGDLRDNEQFF. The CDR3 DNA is TGTGCCAGCAGTCGCGGGGACCTCAGGGACAATGAGCAGTTCTTC.

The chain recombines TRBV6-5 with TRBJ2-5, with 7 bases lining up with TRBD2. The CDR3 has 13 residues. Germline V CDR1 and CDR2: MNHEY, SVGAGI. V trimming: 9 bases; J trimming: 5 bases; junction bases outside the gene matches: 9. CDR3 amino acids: CASFRDYRETQYF. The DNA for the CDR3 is TGTGCCAGTTTTCGGGACTACCGGGAGACCCAGTACTTC.

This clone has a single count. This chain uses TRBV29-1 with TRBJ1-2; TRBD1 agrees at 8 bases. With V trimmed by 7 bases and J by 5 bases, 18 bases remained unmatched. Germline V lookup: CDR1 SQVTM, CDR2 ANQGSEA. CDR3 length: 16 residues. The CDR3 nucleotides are TGCAGCGCTATAGCCATTGACAGGGGACGGCGTTATGGCTACACCTTC. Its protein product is CSAIAIDRGRRYGYTF.

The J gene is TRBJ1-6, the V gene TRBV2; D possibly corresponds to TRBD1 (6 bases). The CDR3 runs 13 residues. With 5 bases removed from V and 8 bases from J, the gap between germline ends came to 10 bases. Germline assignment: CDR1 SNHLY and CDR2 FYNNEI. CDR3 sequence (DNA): TGTGCCAGCAGTCCGAACAGGGATTCACCCCTCCACTTT. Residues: CASSPNRDSPLHF.

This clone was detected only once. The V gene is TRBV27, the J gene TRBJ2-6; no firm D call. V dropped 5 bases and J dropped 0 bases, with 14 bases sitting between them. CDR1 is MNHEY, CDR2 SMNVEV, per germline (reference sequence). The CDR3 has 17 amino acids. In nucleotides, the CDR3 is TGTGCCAGCAGTCCTGCGCCCCCAGGCTCTGGGGCCAACGTCCTGACTTTC. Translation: CASSPAPPGSGANVLTF.